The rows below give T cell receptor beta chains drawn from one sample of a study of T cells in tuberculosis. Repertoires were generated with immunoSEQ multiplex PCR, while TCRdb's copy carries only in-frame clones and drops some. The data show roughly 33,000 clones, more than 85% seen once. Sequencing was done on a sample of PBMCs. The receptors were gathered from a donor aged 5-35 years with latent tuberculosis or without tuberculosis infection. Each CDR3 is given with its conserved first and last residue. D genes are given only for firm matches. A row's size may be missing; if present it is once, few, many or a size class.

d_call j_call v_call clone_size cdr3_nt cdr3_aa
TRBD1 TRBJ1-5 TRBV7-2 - TGTGCCAGCAGCTCCGACAGGGGAGTCTATCAGCCCCAGCATTTT CASSSDRGVYQPQHF
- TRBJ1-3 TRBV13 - TGTGCCAGCAGCTTACGGCAGGCGAGCTCTGGAAACACCATATATTTT CASSLRQASSGNTIYF
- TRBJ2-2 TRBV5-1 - TGCGCCAGCAGCTTGGGCCCGGGCGGGGAGCTGTTTTTT CASSLGPGGELFF
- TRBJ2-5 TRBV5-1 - TGCGCCAGCAGCGTAAATATCCACGGAACGGGAGAGACCCAGTACTTC CASSVNIHGTGETQYF
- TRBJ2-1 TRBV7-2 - TGTGCCAGCAGCTTTAGATTTACCAATGAGCAGTTCTTC CASSFRFTNEQFF
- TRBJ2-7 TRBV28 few TGTGCCAGCAGTTTAGTTACGTCCAGCTCCTACGAGCAGTACTTC CASSLVTSSSYEQYF
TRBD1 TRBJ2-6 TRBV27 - TGTGCCAGCAAGCAGGGGGCTTCCCGTTCTGGGGCCAACGTCCTGACTTTC CASKQGASRSGANVLTF
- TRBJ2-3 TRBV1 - TGCACCAGCAGCCTGGGGGCGAGGGGGCCCACAGATACGCAGTATTTT CTSSLGARGPTDTQYF
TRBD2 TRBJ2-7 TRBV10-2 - TGCGCCAGCAGTGTGGTTAGCGGGGGTTACGAGCAGTACTTC CASSVVSGGYEQYF
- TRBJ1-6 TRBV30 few TGTGCCTGGACCAGCCCAGGAGGGGTCGGGGATTCACCCCTCCACTTT CAWTSPGGVGDSPLHF
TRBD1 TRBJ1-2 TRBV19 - TGTGCCAGTAGTATCCTCAGGGGGGCCTATGGCTACACCTTC CASSILRGAYGYTF
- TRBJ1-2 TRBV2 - TGTGCCAGCAGTTGGTTCGTGCAGGGGAAAGGGTATGGCTACACCTTC CASSWFVQGKGYGYTF